The next 4 T cell receptor beta chains were all read from a single sample in a study of cytomegalovirus exposure and HLA in healthy donors. PCR involved 60 Vbeta and 13 Jbeta primers. Here immunoSEQ multiplex PCR was the method, and the copy in TCRdb shows in-frame clones only, minus some. The repertoire holds more than 150,000 clones, with 82% as singletons. The material sequenced was PBMCs. The receptors stem from a woman aged 18-35 years in good health and CMV-seronegative.

In its sample, this clone was seen a few times. The chain couples TRBV6-1 to TRBJ1-1; no reliable D call. The CDR3 runs 14 residues. The germline CDR1 and CDR2 sequences are MNHNS and SASEGT. V was trimmed by 3 bases and J by 7 bases, leaving 15 bases between them. The CDR3 loop reads CASSEIGRVGEAFF. CDR3 coding DNA: TGTGCCAGCAGTGAGATTGGGAGAGTGGGTGAAGCTTTCTTT.

The chain joins TRBV29-1 to TRBJ2-2; 7 bases map to TRBD1. The germline V gene has CDR1 SQVTM and CDR2 ANQGSEA. This CDR3 spans 13 amino acids. Trimming removed 7 bases from V and 1 base from J; junction bases left unmatched: 3. The CDR3 here is CSAGQRNTGELFF. The CDR3 DNA reads TGCAGCGCGGGACAGCGGAACACCGGGGAGCTGTTTTTT.

The V and J genes are TRBV15 and TRBJ2-3; a weak D match, TRBD2 (5 bases). Between the trimmed V and J ends, which lost 0 bases and 1 base, there was a span of 8 bases. CDR3 length: 15 residues. Germline lookup yields CDR1 LNHNV and CDR2 YYDKDF (reference sequence). The CDR3 DNA follows: TGTGCCACCAGCAGAGAGGTGGGAGGCACAGATACGCAGTATTTT. It is translated as CATSREVGGTDTQYF.

The chain links TRBV25-1 to TRBJ2-7, with 8 bases identical to TRBD2. V shed 6 bases, J shed 7 bases, and the junction held 11 bases outside the gene matches. From germline, CDR1 is MGHDK and CDR2 SYGVNS. The CDR3 loop spans 14 amino acids. CDR3 nucleotides: TGTGCCAGCAGCGGGGCGGGAGGACCGCTTGAGCAGTACTTC. This encodes CASSGAGGPLEQYF.